The rows below give T cell receptor beta chains drawn from one sample of a study of brain metastases from non-small cell lung cancer. Profiled with immunoSEQ multiplex PCR; TCRdb holds only in-frame clones, not every one. The data contain about 680 clones, roughly nine tenths of them singletons. Sample: primary lung tumor tissue. The receptors originated from a donor aged 40 or older with non-small cell lung cancer. CDR3s include the opening cysteine and the closing phenylalanine or tryptophan. The order of the fields is J gene, V gene, D gene, clone size, CDR3 protein, CDR3 DNA. D genes are given only for firm matches. Size values are once, few and many counts, or a class for expanded clones, and some rows have none.

TRBJ1-2 TRBV28 NA NA CASSLKGLVFYGYIF TGTGCCAGCAGTTTAAAAGGGCTAGTTTTCTATGGCTACATCTTC
TRBJ1-6 TRBV28 NA NA CASSSGRDNSPLHF TGTGCCAGCAGTTCGGGACGGGATAATTCACCCCTCCACTTT
TRBJ2-6 TRBV2 NA NA CASSDGRPSGANVLTF TGTGCCAGCAGTGACGGACGCCCCTCTGGGGCCAACGTCCTGACTTTC
TRBJ1-2 TRBV29-1 NA NA CSVRFGVGGYTF TGCAGCGTTCGTTTTGGGGTGGGAGGCTACACCTTC
TRBJ2-1 TRBV27 TRBD2 NA CASRASGRNEQFF TGTGCCAGCAGGGCTAGCGGGAGGAATGAGCAGTTCTTC
TRBJ2-7 TRBV7-2 NA once CASSLAGSAYEQYF TGTGCCAGCAGCTTAGCTGGCAGCGCCTACGAGCAGTACTTC
TRBJ1-5 TRBV7-3 NA NA CASSPKAGSNQPQHF TGTGCCAGCAGCCCAAAGGCAGGGAGCAATCAGCCCCAGCATTTT
TRBJ2-7 TRBV7-8 NA NA CASSPLGSYEQYF TGTGCCAGCAGCCCCCTAGGAAGCTACGAGCAGTACTTC
TRBJ2-2 TRBV4-2 TRBD2 NA CASSQESASGNLNTGELFF TGTGCCAGCAGCCAAGAATCGGCTAGCGGGAACCTAAACACCGGGGAGCTGTTTTTT
TRBJ2-7 TRBV18 NA NA CASSAWKGIYEQYF TGTGCCAGCTCTGCATGGAAGGGCATCTACGAGCAGTACTTC
TRBJ2-3 TRBV3-1/TRBV3-2 NA once CASSQAGLYTQYF TGTGCCAGCAGCCAAGCGGGACTTTATACGCAGTATTTT
TRBJ2-2 TRBV2 NA NA CASNPIGGTPGELFF TGTGCCAGCAATCCCATCGGTGGGACGCCCGGGGAGCTGTTTTTT
TRBJ1-2 TRBV18 NA NA CASSPLPTPEHYGYTF TGTGCCAGCTCACCGCTCCCCACCCCGGAACACTATGGCTACACCTTC
TRBJ1-2 TRBV7-2 NA once CASSLGGGGSNYGYTF TGTGCCAGCAGCTTAGGGGGAGGCGGGAGTAACTATGGCTACACCTTC
TRBJ2-7 TRBV7-9 NA NA CASSLGVYEQYF TGTGCCAGCAGCTTAGGCGTATACGAGCAGTACTTC
TRBJ2-1 TRBV29-1 TRBD2 NA CSVDPSGLYNEQFF TGCAGCGTAGATCCTAGCGGTCTCTACAATGAGCAGTTCTTC
TRBJ2-7 TRBV6-2/TRBV6-3 TRBD2 NA CASSFGGSSYEQYF TGTGCCAGCAGCTTCGGGGGGAGTTCCTACGAGCAGTACTTC
TRBJ2-3 TRBV19 NA NA CASSRGMDTQYF TGTGCCAGTAGTCGGGGGATGGATACGCAGTATTTT
TRBJ1-4 TRBV10-2 NA NA CASSRDSEKLFF TGCGCCAGCAGTCGAGACAGTGAAAAACTGTTTTTT
TRBJ2-3 TRBV7-8 NA NA CASSLTRGLSTDTQYF TGTGCCAGCAGCTTAACCAGGGGCCTTAGCACAGATACGCAGTATTTT
TRBJ2-3 TRBV6-2/TRBV6-3 NA NA CASSGPSSTNTDTQYF TGTGCCAGCAGCGGTCCTAGCTCCACCAACACAGATACGCAGTATTTT
TRBJ2-7 TRBV4-2 NA few CASSQEGPVYEQYF TGTGCCAGCAGCCAAGAAGGTCCCGTCTACGAGCAGTACTTC
TRBJ1-5 TRBV20-1 NA once CSASVSNQPQHF TGCAGTGCTAGTGTTAGCAATCAGCCCCAGCATTTT
TRBJ1-3 TRBV12-3/TRBV12-4 NA NA CASSLAEGNTIYF TGTGCCAGCAGTTTAGCCGAAGGAAACACCATATATTTT
TRBJ1-2 TRBV12-5 TRBD1 NA CASGPGQGNYTF TGTGCTAGTGGGCCGGGACAGGGAAACTACACCTTC
TRBJ2-7 TRBV30 NA NA CAWSFVSGEQYF TGTGCCTGGAGTTTTGTGTCGGGGGAGCAGTACTTC
TRBJ2-1 TRBV5-4 NA NA CASSLRGASSYNEQFF TGTGCCAGCAGCTTAAGGGGGGCAAGCTCCTACAATGAGCAGTTCTTC
TRBJ2-7 TRBV2 NA NA CASSGHHEQYF TGTGCCAGCAGCGGGCACCACGAGCAGTACTTC
TRBJ1-2 TRBV29-1 NA NA CSVGHGGDYGYTF TGCAGCGTTGGGCATGGGGGCGACTATGGCTACACCTTC
TRBJ2-7 TRBV7-9 TRBD1 NA CASSWGTGEGEQYF TGTGCCAGCAGCTGGGGGACAGGGGAAGGCGAGCAGTACTTC
TRBJ2-7 TRBV19 NA NA CACSETRLGEQYF TGTGCCTGTTCTGAGACTCGACTGGGCGAGCAGTACTTC
TRBJ2-4 TRBV29-1 TRBD2 NA CSVGDRGELAGGRTKNIQYF TGCAGCGTGGGAGACAGGGGGGAACTAGCGGGAGGTAGGACCAAAAACATTCAGTACTTC
TRBJ2-3 TRBV13 TRBD1 NA CASRDRDRGFGDTQYF TGTGCCAGCAGGGACCGGGACAGGGGATTTGGAGATACGCAGTATTTT
TRBJ1-2 TRBV9 NA NA CASSASRGPNYGYTF TGTGCCAGCAGCGCCTCTCGGGGGCCCAACTATGGCTACACCTTC
TRBJ2-3 TRBV7-9 TRBD2 NA CASSLRPGGRTDTQYF TGTGCCAGCAGCTTAAGGCCGGGAGGACGCACAGATACGCAGTATTTT